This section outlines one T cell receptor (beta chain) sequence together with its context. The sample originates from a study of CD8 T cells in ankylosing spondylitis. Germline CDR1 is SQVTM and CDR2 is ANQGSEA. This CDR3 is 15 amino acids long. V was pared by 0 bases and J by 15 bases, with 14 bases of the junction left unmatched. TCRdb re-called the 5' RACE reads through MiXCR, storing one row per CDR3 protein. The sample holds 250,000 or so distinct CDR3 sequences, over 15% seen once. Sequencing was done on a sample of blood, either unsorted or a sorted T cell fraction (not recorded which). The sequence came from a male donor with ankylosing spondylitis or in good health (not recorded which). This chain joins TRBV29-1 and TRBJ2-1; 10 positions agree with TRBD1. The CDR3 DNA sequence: TGCAGCGTTGAAGAGCTCGGGACAGGGGTACGCCCCCCGTTCTTC. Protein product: CSVEELGTGVRPPFF.